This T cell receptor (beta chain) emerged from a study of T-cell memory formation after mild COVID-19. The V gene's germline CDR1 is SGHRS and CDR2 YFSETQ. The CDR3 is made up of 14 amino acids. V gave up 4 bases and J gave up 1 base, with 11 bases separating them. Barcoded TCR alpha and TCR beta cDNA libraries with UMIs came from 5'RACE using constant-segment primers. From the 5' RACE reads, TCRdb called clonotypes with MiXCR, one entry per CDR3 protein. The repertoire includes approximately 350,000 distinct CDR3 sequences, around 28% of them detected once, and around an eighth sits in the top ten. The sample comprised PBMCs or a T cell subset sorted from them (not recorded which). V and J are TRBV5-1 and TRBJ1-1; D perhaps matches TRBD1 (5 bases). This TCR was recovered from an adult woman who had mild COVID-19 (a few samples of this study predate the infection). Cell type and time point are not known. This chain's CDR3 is CASSQKGRNTEAFF. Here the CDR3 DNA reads TGCGCCAGCAGCCAGAAGGGGCGGAACACTGAAGCTTTCTTT.